This T cell receptor (beta chain) originates from a study of cytomegalovirus exposure and HLA in healthy donors. General study results and limits: Most TCR sequences showed up rarely, but some public TCRs showed up in many donors. Of the V segments, some could not be distinguished, including TRBV6-2 and TRBV6-3, and were excluded.

PCR employed 60 Vbeta and 13 Jbeta primers. This table comes from immunoSEQ multiplex PCR, and its TCRdb copy is limited to in-frame clones, with some not included. This sample yields some 250,000 clones, of which about 81% are seen a single time; 5% to 6.5% belongs to the top ten. Germline V gene sequence: CDR1 SGHNT, CDR2 YYREEE (reference sequence). V was shortened by 4 bases and J by 6 bases, with 17 bases between the two germline ends. This CDR3 spans 15 amino acids. Concerning this clone: Its antigen is unknown.

The source of this sequence is a woman aged 40 to 50 in good health and CMV-seropositive. Sequences were obtained from PBMCs. The chain uses TRBV5-4 and TRBJ2-1; D perhaps matches TRBD2 (6 bases). The CDR3 DNA reads TGTGCCAGCAGCCGGGACTCTCTAAGCGGCAATGAGCAGTTCTTC. This encodes CASSRDSLSGNEQFF.